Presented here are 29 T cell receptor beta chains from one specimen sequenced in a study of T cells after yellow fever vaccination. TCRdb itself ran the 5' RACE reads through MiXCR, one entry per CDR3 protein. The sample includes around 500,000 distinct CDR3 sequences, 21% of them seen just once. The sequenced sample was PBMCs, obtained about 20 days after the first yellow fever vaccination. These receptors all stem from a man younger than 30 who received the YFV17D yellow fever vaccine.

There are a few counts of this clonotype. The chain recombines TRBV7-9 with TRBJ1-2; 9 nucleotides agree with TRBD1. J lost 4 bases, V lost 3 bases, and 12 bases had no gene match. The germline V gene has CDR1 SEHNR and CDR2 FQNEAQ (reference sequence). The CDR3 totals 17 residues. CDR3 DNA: TGTGCCAGCAGCTTTACCGGGACAGGGTCAGACGGCTATGGCTACACCTTC. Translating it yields CASSFTGTGSDGYGYTF.

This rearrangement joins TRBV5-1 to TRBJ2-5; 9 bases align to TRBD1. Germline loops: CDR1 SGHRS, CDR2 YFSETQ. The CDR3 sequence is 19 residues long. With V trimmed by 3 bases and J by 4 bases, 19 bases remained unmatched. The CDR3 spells CASSSPRTGEFRELETQYF. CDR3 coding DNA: TGCGCCAGCAGCTCTCCCCGGACAGGGGAATTTAGGGAACTAGAGACCCAGTACTTC.

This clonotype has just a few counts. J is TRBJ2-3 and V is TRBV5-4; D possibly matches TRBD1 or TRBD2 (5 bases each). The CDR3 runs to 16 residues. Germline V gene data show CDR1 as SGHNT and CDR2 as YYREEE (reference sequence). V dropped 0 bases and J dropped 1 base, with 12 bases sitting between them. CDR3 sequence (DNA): TGTGCCAGCAGCTTGGGGGGGATGGACCGCACAGATACGCAGTATTTT. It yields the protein CASSLGGMDRTDTQYF.

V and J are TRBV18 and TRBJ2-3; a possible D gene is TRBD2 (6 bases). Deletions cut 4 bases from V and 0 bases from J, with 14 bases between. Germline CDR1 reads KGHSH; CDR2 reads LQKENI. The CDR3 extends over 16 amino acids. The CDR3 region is CASSLLGGPSTDTQYF. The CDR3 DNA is TGTGCCAGCTCACTTCTCGGGGGTCCTAGCACAGATACGCAGTATTTT.

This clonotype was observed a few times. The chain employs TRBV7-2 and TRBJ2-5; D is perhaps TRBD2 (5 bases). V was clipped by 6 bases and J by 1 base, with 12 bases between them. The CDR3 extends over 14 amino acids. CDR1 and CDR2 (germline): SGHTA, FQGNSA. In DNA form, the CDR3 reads TGTGCCAGCAGGAAGCCGGGATTCCAAGAGACCCAGTACTTC. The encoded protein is CASRKPGFQETQYF.

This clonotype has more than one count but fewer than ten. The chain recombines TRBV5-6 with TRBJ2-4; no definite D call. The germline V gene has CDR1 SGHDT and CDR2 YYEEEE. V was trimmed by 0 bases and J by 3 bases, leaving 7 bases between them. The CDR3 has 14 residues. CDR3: CASSLGNGKNIQYF. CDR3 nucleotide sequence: TGTGCCAGCAGCTTGGGCAACGGCAAAAACATTCAGTACTTC.

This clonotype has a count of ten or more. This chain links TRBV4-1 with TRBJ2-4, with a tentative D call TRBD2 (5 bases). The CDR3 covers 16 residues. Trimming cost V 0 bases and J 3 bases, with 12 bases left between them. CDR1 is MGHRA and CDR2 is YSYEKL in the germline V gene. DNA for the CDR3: TGCGCCAGCAGCCAAGACCCGGGGTACGTCAAAAACATTCAGTACTTC. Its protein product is CASSQDPGYVKNIQYF.

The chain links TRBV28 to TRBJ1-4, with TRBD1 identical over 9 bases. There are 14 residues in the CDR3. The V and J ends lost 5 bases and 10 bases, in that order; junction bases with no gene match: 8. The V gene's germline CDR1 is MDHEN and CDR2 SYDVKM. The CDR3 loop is CASSPGQGDGKLFF. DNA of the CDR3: TGTGCCAGCAGTCCGGGACAGGGAGATGGAAAACTGTTTTTT.

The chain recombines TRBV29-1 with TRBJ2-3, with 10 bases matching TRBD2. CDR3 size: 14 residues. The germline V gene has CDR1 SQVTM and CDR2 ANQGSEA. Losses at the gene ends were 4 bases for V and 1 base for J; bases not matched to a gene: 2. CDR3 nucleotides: TGCAGCGTTGTTCTAGCGGGGGGCACAGATACGCAGTATTTT. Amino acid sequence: CSVVLAGGTDTQYF.

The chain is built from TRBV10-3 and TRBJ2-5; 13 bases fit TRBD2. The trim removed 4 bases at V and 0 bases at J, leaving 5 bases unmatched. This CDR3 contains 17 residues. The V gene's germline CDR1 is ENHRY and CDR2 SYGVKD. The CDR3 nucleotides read TGTGCCATCAGTGCAGGACTAGCGGGGGAGTACCAAGAGACCCAGTACTTC. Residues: CAISAGLAGEYQETQYF.

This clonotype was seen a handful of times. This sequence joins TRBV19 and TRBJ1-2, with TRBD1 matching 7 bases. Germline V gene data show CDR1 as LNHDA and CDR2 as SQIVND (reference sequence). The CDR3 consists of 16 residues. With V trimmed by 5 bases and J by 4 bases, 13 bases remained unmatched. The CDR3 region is CASSLRQGVSIYGYTF. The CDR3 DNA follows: TGTGCCAGTAGTCTTCGACAGGGAGTCAGTATCTATGGCTACACCTTC.

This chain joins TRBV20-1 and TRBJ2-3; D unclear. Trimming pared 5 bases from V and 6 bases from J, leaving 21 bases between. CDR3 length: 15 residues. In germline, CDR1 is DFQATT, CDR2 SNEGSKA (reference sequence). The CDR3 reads CSAPLLRSPPDTQYF. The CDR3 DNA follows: TGCAGTGCTCCTTTATTAAGATCCCCGCCGGATACGCAGTATTTT.

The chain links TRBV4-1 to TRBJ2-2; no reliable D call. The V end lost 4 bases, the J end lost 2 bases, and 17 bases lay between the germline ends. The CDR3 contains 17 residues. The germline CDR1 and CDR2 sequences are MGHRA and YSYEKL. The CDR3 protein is CASSLHPTRLNTGELFF. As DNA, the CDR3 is TGCGCCAGCAGCCTCCACCCGACAAGGCTTAACACCGGGGAGCTGTTTTTT.

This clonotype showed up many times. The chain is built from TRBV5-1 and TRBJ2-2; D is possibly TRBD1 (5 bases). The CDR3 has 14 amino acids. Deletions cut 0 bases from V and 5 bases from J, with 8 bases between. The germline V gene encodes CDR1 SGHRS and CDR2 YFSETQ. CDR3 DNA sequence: TGCGCCAGCAGCTTGGGACAGACTACCGGGGAGCTGTTTTTT. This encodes CASSLGQTTGELFF.

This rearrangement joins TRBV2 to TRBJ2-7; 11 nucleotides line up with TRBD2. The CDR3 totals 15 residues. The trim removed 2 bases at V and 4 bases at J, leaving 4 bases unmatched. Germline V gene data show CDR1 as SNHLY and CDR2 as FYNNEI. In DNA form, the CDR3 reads TGTGCCAGCAGTGAAACCGGGACTAGCGGTTACGAGCAGTACTTC. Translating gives CASSETGTSGYEQYF.

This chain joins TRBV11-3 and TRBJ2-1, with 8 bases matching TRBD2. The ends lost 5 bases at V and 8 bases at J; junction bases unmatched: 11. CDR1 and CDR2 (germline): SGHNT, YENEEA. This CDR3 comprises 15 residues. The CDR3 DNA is TGTGCCAGCAGCCCCCGGGAGGGGGGCCTCGATGAGCAGTTCTTC. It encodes CASSPREGGLDEQFF.

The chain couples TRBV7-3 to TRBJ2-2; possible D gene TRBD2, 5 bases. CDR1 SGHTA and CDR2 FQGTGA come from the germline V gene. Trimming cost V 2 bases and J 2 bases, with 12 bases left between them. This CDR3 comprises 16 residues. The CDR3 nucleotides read TGTGCCAGCAGCTTATTGGACTCAACTAACACCGGGGAGCTGTTTTTT. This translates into CASSLLDSTNTGELFF. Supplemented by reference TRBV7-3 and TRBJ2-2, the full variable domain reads GAGVSQTPSNKVTEKGKYVELRCDPISGHTALYWYRQSLGQGPEFLIYFQGTGAADDSGLPNDRFFAVRPEGSVSTLKIQRTERGDSAVYLCASSLLDSTNTGELFFGEGSRLTVL.

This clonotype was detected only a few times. For the CDR3, the DNA is TGTGCCAGCAGTGACGTTCGGGACAGGGAATACAATGAGCAGTTCTTC. It encodes CASSDVRDREYNEQFF. The chain employs TRBV2 and TRBJ2-1, with 9 positions matching TRBD1. Germline V lookup: CDR1 SNHLY, CDR2 FYNNEI. The junction had 7 bases not matched to a gene; V was cut back by 3 bases and J by 4 bases. This CDR3 has 16 amino acids.

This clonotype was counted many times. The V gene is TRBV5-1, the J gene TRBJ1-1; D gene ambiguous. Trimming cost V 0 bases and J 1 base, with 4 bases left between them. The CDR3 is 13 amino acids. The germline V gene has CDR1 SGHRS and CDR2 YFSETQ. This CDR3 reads CASSLEQNTEAFF. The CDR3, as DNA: TGCGCCAGCAGCTTGGAACAGAACACTGAAGCTTTCTTT.

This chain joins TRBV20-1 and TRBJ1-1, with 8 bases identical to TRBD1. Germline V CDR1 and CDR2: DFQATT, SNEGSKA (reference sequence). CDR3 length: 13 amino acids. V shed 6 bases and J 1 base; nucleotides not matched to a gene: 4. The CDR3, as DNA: TGCAGTGCATCCGGGACAGGGAACACTGAAGCTTTCTTT. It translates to CSASGTGNTEAFF.

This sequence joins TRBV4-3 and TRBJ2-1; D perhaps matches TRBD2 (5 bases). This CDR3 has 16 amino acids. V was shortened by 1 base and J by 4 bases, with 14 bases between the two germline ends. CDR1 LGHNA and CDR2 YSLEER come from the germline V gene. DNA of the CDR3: TGCGCCAGCAGCCAAGCCCGAAATAGCGTTTACAATGAGCAGTTCTTC. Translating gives CASSQARNSVYNEQFF.

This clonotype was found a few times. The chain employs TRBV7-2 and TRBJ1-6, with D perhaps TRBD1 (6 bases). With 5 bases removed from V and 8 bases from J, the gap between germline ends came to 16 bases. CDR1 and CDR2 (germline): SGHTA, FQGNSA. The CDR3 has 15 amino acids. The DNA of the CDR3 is TGTGCCAGCAGCATACAAACAGGGTTAGATTCACCCCTCCACTTT. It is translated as CASSIQTGLDSPLHF.

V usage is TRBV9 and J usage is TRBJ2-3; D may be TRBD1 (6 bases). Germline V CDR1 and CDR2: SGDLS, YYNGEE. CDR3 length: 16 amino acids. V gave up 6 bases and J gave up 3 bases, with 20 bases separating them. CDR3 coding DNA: TGTGCCAGCACCTCAGGCCTCCTGGGGGCAACAGATACGCAGTATTTT. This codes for CASTSGLLGATDTQYF. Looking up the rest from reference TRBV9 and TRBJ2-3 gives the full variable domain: DSGVTQTPKHLITATGQRVTLRCSPRSGDLSVYWYQQSLDQGLQFLIQYYNGEERAKGNILERFSAQQFPDLHSELNLSSLELGDSALYFCASTSGLLGATDTQYFGPGTRLTVL.

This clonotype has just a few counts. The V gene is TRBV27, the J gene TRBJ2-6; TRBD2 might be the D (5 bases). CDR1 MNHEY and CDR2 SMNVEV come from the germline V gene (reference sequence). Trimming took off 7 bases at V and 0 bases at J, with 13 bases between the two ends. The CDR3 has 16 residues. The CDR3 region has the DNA TGTGCCAGCACTCCCACTAGGAGCTCTGGGGCCAACGTCCTGACTTTC. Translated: CASTPTRSSGANVLTF.

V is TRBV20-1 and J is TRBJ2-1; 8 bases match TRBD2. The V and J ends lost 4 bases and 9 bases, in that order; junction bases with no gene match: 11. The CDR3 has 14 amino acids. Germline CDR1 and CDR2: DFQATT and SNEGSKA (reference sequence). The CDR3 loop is CSAKGLVLRVEQFF. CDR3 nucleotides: TGCAGTGCTAAGGGACTAGTTCTGCGAGTTGAGCAGTTCTTC.

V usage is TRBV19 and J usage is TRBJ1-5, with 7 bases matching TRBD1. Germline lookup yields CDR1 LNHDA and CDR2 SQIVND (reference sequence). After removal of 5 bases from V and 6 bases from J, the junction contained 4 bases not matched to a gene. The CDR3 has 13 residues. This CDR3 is CASSVAGGQPQHF. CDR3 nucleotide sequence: TGTGCCAGTAGTGTGGCAGGGGGTCAGCCCCAGCATTTT.

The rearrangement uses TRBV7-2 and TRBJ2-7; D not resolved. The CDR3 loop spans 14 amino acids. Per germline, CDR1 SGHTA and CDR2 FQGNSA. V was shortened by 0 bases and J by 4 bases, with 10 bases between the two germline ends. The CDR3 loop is CASSLASDGYEQYF. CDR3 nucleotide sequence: TGTGCCAGCAGCTTAGCTTCCGACGGATACGAGCAGTACTTC.

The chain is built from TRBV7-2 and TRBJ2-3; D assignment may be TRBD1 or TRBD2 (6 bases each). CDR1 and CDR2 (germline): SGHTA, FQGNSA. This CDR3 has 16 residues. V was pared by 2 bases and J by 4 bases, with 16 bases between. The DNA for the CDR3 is TGTGCCAGCAGCTTAACCCCACGGGGGCAAGCAGATACGCAGTATTTT. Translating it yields CASSLTPRGQADTQYF.

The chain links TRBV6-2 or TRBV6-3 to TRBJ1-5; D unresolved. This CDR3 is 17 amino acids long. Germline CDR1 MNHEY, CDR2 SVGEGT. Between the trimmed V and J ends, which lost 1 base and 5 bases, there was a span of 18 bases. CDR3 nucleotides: TGTGCCAGCAGTTACTTCCCGAGATTGGAGGTAGATCAGCCCCAGCATTTT. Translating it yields CASSYFPRLEVDQPQHF.